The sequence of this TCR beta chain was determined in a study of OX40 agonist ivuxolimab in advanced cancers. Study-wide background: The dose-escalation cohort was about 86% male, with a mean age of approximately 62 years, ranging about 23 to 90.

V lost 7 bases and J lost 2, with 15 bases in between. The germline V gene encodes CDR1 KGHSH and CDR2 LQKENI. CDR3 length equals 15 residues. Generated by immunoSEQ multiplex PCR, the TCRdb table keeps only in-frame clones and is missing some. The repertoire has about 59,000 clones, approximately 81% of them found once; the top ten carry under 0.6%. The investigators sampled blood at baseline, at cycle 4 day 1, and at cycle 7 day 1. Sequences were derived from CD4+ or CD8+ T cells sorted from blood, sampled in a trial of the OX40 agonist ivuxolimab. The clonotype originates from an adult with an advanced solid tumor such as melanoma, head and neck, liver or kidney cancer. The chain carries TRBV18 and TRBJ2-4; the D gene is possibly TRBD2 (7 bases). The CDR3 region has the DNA TGTGCCAGCTTTGAAGGGGGGGGCACCAAAAACATTCAGTACTTC. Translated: CASFEGGGTKNIQYF.